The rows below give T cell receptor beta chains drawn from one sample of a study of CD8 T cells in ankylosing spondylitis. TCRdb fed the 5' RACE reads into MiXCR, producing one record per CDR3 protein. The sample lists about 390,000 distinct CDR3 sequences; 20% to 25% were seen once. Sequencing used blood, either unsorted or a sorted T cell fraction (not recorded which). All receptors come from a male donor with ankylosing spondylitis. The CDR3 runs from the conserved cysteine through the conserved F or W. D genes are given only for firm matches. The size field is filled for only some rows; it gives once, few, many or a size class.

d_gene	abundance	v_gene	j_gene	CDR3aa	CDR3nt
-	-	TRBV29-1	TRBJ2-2	CSVEVGSGADGELFF	TGCAGCGTTGAAGTTGGATCAGGGGCTGACGGGGAGCTGTTTTTT
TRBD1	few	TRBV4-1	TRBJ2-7	CASSQEGTGTYEQYF	TGCGCCAGCAGCCAAGAGGGGACAGGAACCTACGAGCAGTACTTC
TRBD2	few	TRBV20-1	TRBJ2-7	CSAGQAGGGNEQYF	TGCAGTGCTGGACAAGCGGGAGGCGGGAACGAGCAGTACTTC
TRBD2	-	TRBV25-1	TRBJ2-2	CASALAAGSGELFF	TGTGCGAGCGCGCTAGCGGCAGGGTCCGGGGAGCTGTTTTTT
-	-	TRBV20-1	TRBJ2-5	CSASSYRGDGGRETQYF	TGCAGTGCTAGTTCCTACCGCGGGGATGGCGGTAGGGAGACCCAGTACTTC
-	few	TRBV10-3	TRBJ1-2	CAIHGGGSGYTF	TGTGCCATCCACGGGGGAGGGAGCGGCTACACCTTC
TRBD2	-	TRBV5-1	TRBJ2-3	CASSWTSGGPSTDTQYF	TGCGCCAGCAGCTGGACTAGCGGTGGGCCTAGCACAGATACGCAGTATTTT
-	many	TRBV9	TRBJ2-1	CASSVQSSYNEQFF	TGTGCCAGCAGCGTCCAGAGCTCCTACAATGAGCAGTTCTTC
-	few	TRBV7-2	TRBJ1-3	CASSLEATASGNTIYF	TGTGCCAGCAGCTTAGAGGCCACAGCCTCTGGAAACACCATATATTTT
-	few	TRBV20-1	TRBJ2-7	CSARVWYEQYF	TGCAGTGCTAGAGTTTGGTACGAGCAGTACTTC
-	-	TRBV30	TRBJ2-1	CAWSTYNEQFF	TGTGCCTGGAGTACCTACAATGAGCAGTTCTTC